A single sample gave rise to the 13 T cell receptor beta chains below, sequenced in a study of control samples from healthy donors and cancer patients. Method: immunoSEQ multiplex PCR; TCRdb's copy keeps in-frame clones and lacks some. Among about 84,000 clones listed, around 80% were seen once. Sequenced: PBMCs. These receptors originate from a man in his sixties with head and neck cancer.

This clone was recorded only once. The V and J genes are TRBV18 and TRBJ2-1; D might be TRBD2 (9 bases). CDR1 and CDR2 (germline): KGHSH, LQKENI. CDR3 length: 17 amino acids. The ends were cut back, 2 bases at V and 4 bases at J, with 18 bases in the middle. The CDR3 bases are TGTGCCAGCTCACCAGGGGCGGGAGGGACAGGATACAATGAGCAGTTCTTC. Its protein product is CASSPGAGGTGYNEQFF.

This chain connects TRBV27 to TRBJ1-5; D is unclear. Germline lookup yields CDR1 MNHEY and CDR2 SMNVEV (reference sequence). The CDR3 has 13 amino acids. V shed 6 bases and J shed 5 bases, with 11 bases lying between them. The CDR3 loop reads CASRRAGHQPQHF. The DNA of the CDR3 is TGTGCCAGCAGGCGGGCAGGACATCAGCCCCAGCATTTT.

This clone was seen a handful of times. The chain joins TRBV4-2 to TRBJ1-1; D gene ambiguous. The germline V gene encodes CDR1 LGHNA and CDR2 YNFKEQ. This CDR3 comprises 13 residues. Trimming removed 0 bases from V and 7 bases from J, with 9 bases in between. The CDR3 region has the DNA TGTGCCAGCAGCCAAGAAAGTTTCAATGAAGCTTTCTTT. Amino acids: CASSQESFNEAFF.

V is TRBV11-3 and J is TRBJ2-1; D ambiguous. This CDR3 has 13 residues. V gave up 1 base and J gave up 4 bases, with 5 bases separating them. CDR1 and CDR2 from the germline V gene are SGHNT and YENEEA. CDR3 sequence (DNA): TGTGCCAGCAGCTTAGTCGGATACAATGAGCAGTTCTTC. Protein: CASSLVGYNEQFF.

The table lists this clone with a few counts. The genes are TRBV4-1 and TRBJ1-1; possibly TRBD1 for D (5 bases). Germline values: CDR1 MGHRA, CDR2 YSYEKL. V lost 3 bases to trimming and J lost 6 bases, with 20 bases between them. This CDR3 has 16 residues. This CDR3 is CASSHSRMRGIAEAFF. CDR3 DNA: TGCGCCAGCAGCCATTCACGTATGAGGGGCATCGCTGAAGCTTTCTTT.

This clone was recorded a few times. The chain couples TRBV2 to TRBJ2-5; D might be TRBD1 (6 bases). Per the germline V gene, CDR1 is SNHLY and CDR2 is FYNNEI. This CDR3 is built from 13 residues. V was clipped by 4 bases and J by 4 bases, with 10 bases between them. DNA for the CDR3: TGTGCCAGCAGTGGGACAGTCAGAGAGACCCAGTACTTC. Its translation: CASSGTVRETQYF.

The chain recombines TRBV27 with TRBJ1-4; D possibly corresponds to TRBD1 (6 bases). This CDR3 has 13 amino acids. Germline loops: CDR1 MNHEY, CDR2 SMNVEV (reference sequence). Trimming pared 2 bases from V and 11 bases from J, leaving 12 bases between. CDR3 protein: CASSLRQGLKLFF. DNA of the CDR3: TGTGCCAGCAGTTTAAGGCAGGGGTTGAAACTGTTTTTT.

The rearrangement uses TRBV27 and TRBJ2-3; D might be TRBD1 or TRBD2, each matching 7 bases. Germline V gives CDR1 MNHEY, CDR2 SMNVEV (reference sequence). The V gene lost 5 bases and the J gene lost 2 bases, with 14 bases spanning the gap. There are 15 residues in the CDR3. The CDR3 bases are TGTGCCAGCAGTCAAGCGGGACAGTCCACAGATACGCAGTATTTT. The encoded protein is CASSQAGQSTDTQYF.

V and J are TRBV5-1 and TRBJ1-4; D might be TRBD1 (6 bases). CDR3 length: 16 residues. V lost 0 bases and J lost 5, with 14 bases in between. Germline V lookup: CDR1 SGHRS, CDR2 YFSETQ. The CDR3 spells CASSLAPDRTNEKLFF. DNA for the CDR3: TGCGCCAGCAGCTTGGCGCCGGACAGAACGAATGAAAAACTGTTTTTT.

The chain employs TRBV5-1 and TRBJ1-1; the match to TRBD1 covers 8 bases. The V gene end was trimmed by 0 bases and the J gene end by 4 bases; junction bases not matched to a gene: 8. Germline values: CDR1 SGHRS, CDR2 YFSETQ. The CDR3 spans 16 residues. The CDR3 DNA sequence: TGCGCCAGCAGCTTGGTGGCAGGGGGCCGGGTCACTGAAGCTTTCTTT. It encodes CASSLVAGGRVTEAFF.

V usage is TRBV6-5 and J usage is TRBJ1-1, with 7 bases matching TRBD1. V was clipped by 6 bases and J by 1 base; unmatched bases: 8. The CDR3 length is 15 residues. Per germline, CDR1 MNHEY and CDR2 SVGAGI. DNA of the CDR3: TGTGCCAGCAGGGACGCGGGACAGCCGAACACTGAAGCTTTCTTT. This codes for CASRDAGQPNTEAFF.

The J gene is TRBJ1-5, the V gene TRBV29-1; 12 positions match TRBD1. The ends lost 6 bases at V and 1 base at J; junction bases unmatched: 4. Germline-derived CDR1 and CDR2 are SQVTM and ANQGSEA. This CDR3 contains 15 residues. The CDR3 spells CSVAGTGGSNQPQHF. The CDR3 bases are TGCAGCGTCGCCGGGACAGGGGGCAGCAATCAGCCCCAGCATTTT. The full variable domain, in which reference TRBV29-1 and TRBJ1-5 provide the parts outside the CDR3, is SAVISQKPSRDICQRGTSLTIQCQVDSQVTMMFWYRQQPGQSLTLIATANQGSEATYESGFVIDKFPISRPNLTFSTLTVSNMSPEDSSIYLCSVAGTGGSNQPQHFGDGTRLSIL.

The V and J genes are TRBV28 and TRBJ1-1, with D tentatively TRBD1 (5 bases). Germline V gene data show CDR1 as MDHEN and CDR2 as SYDVKM. CDR3 length: 15 residues. The germline V and J ends were trimmed by 6 bases and 1 base, with 15 bases remaining between them. The CDR3 DNA follows: TGTGCCAGCAGCACGACTGGGGGTTCGAACACTGAAGCTTTCTTT. Its protein product is CASSTTGGSNTEAFF.